The clone carrying this T cell receptor (beta chain) was seen repeatedly, ten times or more. What it binds is not known. The data derive from a study of T cells in Graves' hyperthyroidism and ophthalmopathy. General study findings and limits: Ophthalmopathy, which appeared later, was predicted by the model a median approximately 6.7 months before onset.

Template material for amplifying TCR beta CDR3 regions consisted of RNA transcripts. With the HTBI primer set, the TCR CDR3 went through a first round of RT-PCR. One entry per CDR3 protein, called by TCRdb with MiXCR from the multiplex PCR reads. The table has some 510,000 distinct CDR3 sequences, less than 25% seen once. The V and J ends lost 1 base and 1 base respectively, with 4 bases between them. This CDR3 is 13 amino acids long. Per germline, CDR1 LGHDT and CDR2 YNNKEL (reference sequence). Based on clinical symptoms, serum thyroxine and TRAb, thyroid ultrasound and orbital computed tomography, diagnoses were reached. Cells are PBMCs isolated from more than 8.5 ml of fresh blood.

The clonotype originates from a man aged 18 to 29 with Graves' hyperthyroidism. Sequencing input: blood. The J gene is TRBJ1-2, the V gene TRBV3-1; D is unresolved. The CDR3 nucleotides are TGTGCCAGCAGCCAAGGCAGTAACTATGGCTACACCTTC. Protein: CASSQGSNYGYTF.